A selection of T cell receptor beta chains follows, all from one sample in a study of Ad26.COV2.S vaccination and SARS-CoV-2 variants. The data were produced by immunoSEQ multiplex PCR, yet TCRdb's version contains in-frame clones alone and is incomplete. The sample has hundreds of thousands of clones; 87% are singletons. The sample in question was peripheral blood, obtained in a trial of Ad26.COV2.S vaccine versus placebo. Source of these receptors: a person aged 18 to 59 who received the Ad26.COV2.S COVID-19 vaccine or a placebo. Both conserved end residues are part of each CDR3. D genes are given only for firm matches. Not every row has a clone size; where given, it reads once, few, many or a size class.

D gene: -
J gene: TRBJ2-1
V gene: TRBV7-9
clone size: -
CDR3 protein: CASSRIGTNNNEQFF
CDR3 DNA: TGTGCCAGCAGCCGCATCGGGACAAACAACAATGAGCAGTTCTTC

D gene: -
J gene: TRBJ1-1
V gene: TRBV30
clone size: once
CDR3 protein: CAWSSGPSVGAFF
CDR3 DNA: TGTGCCTGGAGTTCCGGCCCTTCAGTGGGAGCTTTCTTT

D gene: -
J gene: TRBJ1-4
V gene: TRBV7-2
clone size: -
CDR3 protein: CASSLADPGAKGLFF
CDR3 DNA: TGTGCCAGCAGCTTAGCTGACCCAGGGGCGAAAGGACTGTTTTTT

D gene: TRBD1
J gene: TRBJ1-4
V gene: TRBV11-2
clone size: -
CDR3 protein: CASSQGAGGGEKLFF
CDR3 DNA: TGTGCCAGCAGCCAAGGGGCAGGGGGAGGTGAAAAACTGTTTTTT

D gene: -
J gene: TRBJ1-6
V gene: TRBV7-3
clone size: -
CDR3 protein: CASSLESGANSPLHF
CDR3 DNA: TGTGCCAGCAGCTTAGAATCCGGGGCGAATTCACCCCTCCACTTT

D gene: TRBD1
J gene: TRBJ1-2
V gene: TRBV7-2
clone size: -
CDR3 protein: CASSLQGQGTF
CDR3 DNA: TGTGCCAGCAGCTTACAGGGACAGGGAACCTTC

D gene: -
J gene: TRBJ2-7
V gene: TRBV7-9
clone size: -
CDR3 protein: CASSFSGSYEQYF
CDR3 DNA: TGTGCCAGCAGCTTTTCGGGCTCCTACGAGCAGTACTTC

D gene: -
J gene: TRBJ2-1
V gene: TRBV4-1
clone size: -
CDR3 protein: CASSPYTGTKTYNEQFF
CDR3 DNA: TGCGCCAGCAGCCCATACACCGGGACAAAAACATACAATGAGCAGTTCTTC

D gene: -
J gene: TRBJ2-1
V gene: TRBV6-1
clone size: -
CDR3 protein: CASSESGRSNEQFF
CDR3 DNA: TGTGCCAGCAGTGAATCTGGGCGGAGTAATGAGCAGTTCTTC

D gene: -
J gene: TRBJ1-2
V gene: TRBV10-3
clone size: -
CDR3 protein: CAIEETGTINYGYTF
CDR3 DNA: TGTGCCATCGAGGAAACAGGGACAATTAACTATGGCTACACCTTC

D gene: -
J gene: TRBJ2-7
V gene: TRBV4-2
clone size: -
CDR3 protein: CASSQDPLPGGSYEQYF
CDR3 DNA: TGTGCCAGCAGCCAAGACCCCCTTCCAGGAGGCTCCTACGAGCAGTACTTC

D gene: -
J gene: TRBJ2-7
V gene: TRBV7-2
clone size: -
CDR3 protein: CASSFQGHEQYF
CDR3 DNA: TGTGCCAGCAGCTTTCAGGGCCACGAGCAGTACTTC

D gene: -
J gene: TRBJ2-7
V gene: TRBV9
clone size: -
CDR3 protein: CASSVAVWSEQYF
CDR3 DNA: TGTGCCAGCAGCGTAGCGGTTTGGAGCGAGCAGTACTTC

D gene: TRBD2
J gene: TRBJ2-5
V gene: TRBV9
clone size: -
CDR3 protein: CASTESSGKQETQYF
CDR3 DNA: TGTGCCAGCACAGAATCTAGCGGGAAACAAGAGACCCAGTACTTC

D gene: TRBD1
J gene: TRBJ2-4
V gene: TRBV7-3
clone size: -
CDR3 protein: CASSLGQGANIQYF
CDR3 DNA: TGTGCCAGCAGCTTAGGGCAGGGGGCAAACATTCAGTACTTC

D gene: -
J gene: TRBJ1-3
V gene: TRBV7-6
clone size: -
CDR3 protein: CASSPRVVENTIYF
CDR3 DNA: TGTGCCAGCAGCCCGCGAGTGGTGGAAAACACCATATATTTT

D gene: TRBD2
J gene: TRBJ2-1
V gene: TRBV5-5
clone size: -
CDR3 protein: CASSSQAGSYNEQFF
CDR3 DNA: TGTGCCAGCAGCTCCCAAGCGGGGTCCTACAATGAGCAGTTCTTC

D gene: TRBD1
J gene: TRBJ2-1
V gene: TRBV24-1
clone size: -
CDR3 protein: CATSDFSGTGRDEQFF
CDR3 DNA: TGTGCCACCAGTGATTTCTCCGGGACAGGGAGGGATGAGCAGTTCTTC

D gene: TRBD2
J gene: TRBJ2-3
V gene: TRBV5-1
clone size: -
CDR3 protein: CASSLWTSGGEDTQYF
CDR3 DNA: TGCGCCAGCAGCTTGTGGACTAGCGGGGGGGAAGATACGCAGTATTTT

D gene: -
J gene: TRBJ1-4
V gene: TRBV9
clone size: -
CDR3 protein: CASSAESGTTNEKLFF
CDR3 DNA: TGTGCCAGCAGCGCCGAATCAGGGACAACTAATGAAAAACTGTTTTTT

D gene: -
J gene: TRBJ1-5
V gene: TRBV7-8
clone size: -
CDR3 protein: CASSLEGGPGEPQHF
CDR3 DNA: TGTGCCAGCAGCTTAGAAGGCGGGCCCGGGGAGCCCCAGCATTTT

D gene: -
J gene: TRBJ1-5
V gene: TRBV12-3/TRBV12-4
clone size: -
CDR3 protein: CASSFSDNQPQHF
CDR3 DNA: TGTGCCAGCAGTTTCTCAGATAATCAGCCCCAGCATTTT

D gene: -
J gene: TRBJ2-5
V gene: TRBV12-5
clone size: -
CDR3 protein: CASGPSRDKEETQYF
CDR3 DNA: TGTGCTAGTGGACCATCCCGGGACAAGGAAGAGACCCAGTACTTC

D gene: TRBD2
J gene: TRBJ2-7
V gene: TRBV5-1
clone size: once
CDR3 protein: CASSPQGGGTYEQYF
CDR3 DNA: TGCGCCAGCAGCCCCCAGGGCGGGGGGACCTACGAGCAGTACTTC

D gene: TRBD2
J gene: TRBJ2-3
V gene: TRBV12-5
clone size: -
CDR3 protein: CASGYRLAGSTDTQYF
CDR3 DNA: TGTGCTAGTGGTTACAGACTAGCGGGAAGCACAGATACGCAGTATTTT